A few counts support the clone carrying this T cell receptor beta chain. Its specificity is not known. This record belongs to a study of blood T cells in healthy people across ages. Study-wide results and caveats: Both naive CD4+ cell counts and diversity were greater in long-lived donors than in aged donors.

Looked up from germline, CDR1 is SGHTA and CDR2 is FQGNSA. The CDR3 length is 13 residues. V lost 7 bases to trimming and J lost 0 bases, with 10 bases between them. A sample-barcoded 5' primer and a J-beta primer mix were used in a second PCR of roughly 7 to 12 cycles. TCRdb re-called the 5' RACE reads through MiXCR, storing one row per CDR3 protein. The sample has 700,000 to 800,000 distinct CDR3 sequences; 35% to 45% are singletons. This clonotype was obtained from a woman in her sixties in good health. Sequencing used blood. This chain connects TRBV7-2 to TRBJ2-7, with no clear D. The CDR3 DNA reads TGTGCCAGCATTGCAACAGACTCCTACGAGCAGTACTTC. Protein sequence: CASIATDSYEQYF.